One sample yielded the 3 T cell receptor beta chains listed below, sequenced in a study of blood T cell repertoires in COVID-19. Libraries were prepared by immunoSEQ multiplex PCR; TCRdb keeps only in-frame clonotypes and omits some of them. The table includes under 300,000 clones, 65% to 85% detected once. The sample taken for sequencing was peripheral blood. The receptors derive from a woman aged 40 to 55 with active or convalescent COVID-19.

The rearrangement joins TRBV6-5 to TRBJ2-5; 11 nucleotides line up with TRBD2. This CDR3 has 15 amino acids. Unmatched junction bases numbered 5, after V lost 6 bases and J lost 2 bases. Germline V gene data show CDR1 as MNHEY and CDR2 as SVGAGI. The chain's CDR3 is CASRHSGGAQETQYF. DNA of the CDR3: TGTGCCAGCAGACATAGCGGGGGGGCTCAAGAGACCCAGTACTTC.

The chain is built from TRBV5-1 and TRBJ2-5; possibly TRBD1 for D (7 bases). This CDR3 is 14 amino acids long. V lost 0 bases to trimming and J lost 4 bases, with 10 bases between them. CDR1 SGHRS and CDR2 YFSETQ come from the germline V gene. CDR3 in DNA: TGCGCCAGCAGCTTGGTCCAGGGGGGAGAGACCCAGTACTTC. Translated: CASSLVQGGETQYF.

V usage is TRBV7-8 and J usage is TRBJ1-2, with 9 bases lining up with TRBD1. The ends lost 5 bases at V and 4 bases at J; junction bases unmatched: 8. The CDR3 extends over 15 amino acids. Germline V lookup: CDR1 SGHVS, CDR2 FQNEAQ. The CDR3 protein is CASSLRTGVGYGYTF. CDR3 in DNA: TGTGCCAGCAGCCTCCGGACAGGGGTTGGCTATGGCTACACCTTC.